This T cell receptor beta chain was captured by sequencing in a study of cytomegalovirus exposure and HLA in healthy donors. The PCR was carried out with 60 Vbeta primers and 13 Jbeta primers. Assay used: immunoSEQ multiplex PCR; TCRdb lists only in-frame clones, some missing. This table has more than 95,000 clones, 80% appearing once. The CDR3 is 13 residues long. Germline values: CDR1 MNHEY, CDR2 SMNVEV (reference sequence). The germline V and J ends were trimmed by 0 bases and 9 bases, with 11 bases remaining between them. Points from the study as a whole: Most subjects' HLA-A and HLA-B alleles were reportedly predicted from TCR beta sequences.

In regard to this clone: The target antigen is unknown.

This TCR was recovered from a man aged 30 to 45 in good health and CMV-seropositive. The sample taken for sequencing was PBMCs. This chain joins TRBV27 and TRBJ1-2; a possible D gene is TRBD1 (5 bases). CDR3 nucleotide sequence: TGTGCCAGCAGTTTATCGGGGGGGTTGAGCTACACCTTC. This encodes CASSLSGGLSYTF.